This TCR beta chain is from a study of PD-1 blockade in classical Hodgkin lymphoma. Study conclusions and caveats: The causes of the repertoire differences, possibly disease activity or prior therapy, remain undefined. The study reported lower baseline TCR diversity in newly diagnosed patients than in healthy donors.

Time point: newly diagnosed, previously untreated cHL patient sample. Isolation of CD4+ T cells from thawed PBMCs was performed by magnetic negative selection. PBMCs from untreated, newly diagnosed classical Hodgkin lymphoma were comparison samples. Regarding this clone: The antigen is not known.

Clones were read by immunoSEQ multiplex PCR, and TCRdb kept only the in-frame ones, dropping some. The data contain fewer than 40,000 clones, roughly nine tenths of them singletons. The CDR3 is 11 residues long. V lost 4 bases to trimming and J lost 2 bases, with 3 bases between them. Germline lookup yields CDR1 MDHEN and CDR2 SYDVKM. Sequences were obtained from CD4+ T cells from blood. J is TRBJ2-7 and V is TRBV28; no clear D gene. The TCR originated in a human donor with classical Hodgkin lymphoma. The chain's CDR3 is CASSSAYEQYF. CDR3 DNA sequence: TGTGCCAGCAGTTCCGCCTACGAGCAGTACTTC.